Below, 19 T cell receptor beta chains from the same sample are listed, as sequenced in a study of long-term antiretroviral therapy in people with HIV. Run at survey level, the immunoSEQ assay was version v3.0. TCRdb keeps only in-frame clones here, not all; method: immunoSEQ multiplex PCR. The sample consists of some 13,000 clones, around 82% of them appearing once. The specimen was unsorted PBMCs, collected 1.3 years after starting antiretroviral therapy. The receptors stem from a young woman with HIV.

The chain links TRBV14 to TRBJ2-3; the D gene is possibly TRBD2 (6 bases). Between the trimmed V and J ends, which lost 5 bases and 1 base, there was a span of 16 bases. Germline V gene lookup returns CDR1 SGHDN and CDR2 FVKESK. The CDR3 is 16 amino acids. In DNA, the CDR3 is TGTGCCAGCAGCTACGCGATAGTAGCGGGCACAGATACGCAGTATTTT. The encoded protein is CASSYAIVAGTDTQYF.

The CDR3 loop reads CASRVDSERETQYF. CDR3 sequence (DNA): TGCGCCAGCAGAGTCGACAGTGAGCGGGAGACCCAGTACTTC. The V gene is TRBV5-1, the J gene TRBJ2-5; tentatively, D is TRBD1 or TRBD2 (5 bases each). The CDR3 is 14 residues long. Germline assignment: CDR1 SGHRS and CDR2 YFSETQ. V gave up 5 bases and J gave up 5 bases, with 16 bases separating them.

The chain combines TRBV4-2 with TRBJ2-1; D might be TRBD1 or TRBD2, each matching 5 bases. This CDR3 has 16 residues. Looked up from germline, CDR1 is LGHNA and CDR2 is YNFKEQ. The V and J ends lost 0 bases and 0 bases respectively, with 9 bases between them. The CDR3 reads CASSQEDGTSYNEQFF. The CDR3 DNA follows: TGTGCCAGCAGCCAAGAAGACGGGACCTCCTACAATGAGCAGTTCTTC.

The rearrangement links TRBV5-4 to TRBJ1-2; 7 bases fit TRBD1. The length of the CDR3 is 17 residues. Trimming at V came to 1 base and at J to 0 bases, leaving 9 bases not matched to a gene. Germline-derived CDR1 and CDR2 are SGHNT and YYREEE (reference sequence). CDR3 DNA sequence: TGTGCCAGCAGCTTGCCCGAGGGACAGAGAGCTAACTATGGCTACACCTTC. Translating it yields CASSLPEGQRANYGYTF.

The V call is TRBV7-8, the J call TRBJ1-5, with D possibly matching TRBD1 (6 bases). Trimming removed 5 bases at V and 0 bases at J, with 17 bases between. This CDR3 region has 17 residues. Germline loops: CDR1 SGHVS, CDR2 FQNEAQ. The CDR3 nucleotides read TGTGCCAGCAGCACCCTAGGGGGACTCAATAGCAATCAGCCCCAGCATTTT. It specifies CASSTLGGLNSNQPQHF.

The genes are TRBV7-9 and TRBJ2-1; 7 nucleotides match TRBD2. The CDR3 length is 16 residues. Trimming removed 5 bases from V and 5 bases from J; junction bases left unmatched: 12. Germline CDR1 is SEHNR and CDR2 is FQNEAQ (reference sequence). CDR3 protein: CASSPLLSGVDNEQFF. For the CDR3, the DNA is TGTGCCAGCAGCCCGCTCCTAAGCGGGGTTGACAATGAGCAGTTCTTC.

CDR3 sequence (DNA): TGTGCCAGCAGCCAATCCGACAGCATGTTTCTCATGAACACTGAAGCTTTCTTT. Amino acids: CASSQSDSMFLMNTEAFF. The gene calls are TRBV4-2 and TRBJ1-1, with D perhaps matching TRBD1 (5 bases). Per germline, CDR1 LGHNA and CDR2 YNFKEQ. The CDR3 loop spans 18 amino acids. Trimming took off 2 bases at V and 0 bases at J, with 19 bases between the two ends.

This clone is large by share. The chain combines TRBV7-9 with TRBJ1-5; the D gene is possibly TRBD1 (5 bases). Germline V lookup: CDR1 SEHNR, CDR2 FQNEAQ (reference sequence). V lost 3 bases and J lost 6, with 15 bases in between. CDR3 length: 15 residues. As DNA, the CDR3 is TGTGCCAGCAGCTTCTTTGACAGTCCGACTCAGCCCCAGCATTTT. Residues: CASSFFDSPTQPQHF.

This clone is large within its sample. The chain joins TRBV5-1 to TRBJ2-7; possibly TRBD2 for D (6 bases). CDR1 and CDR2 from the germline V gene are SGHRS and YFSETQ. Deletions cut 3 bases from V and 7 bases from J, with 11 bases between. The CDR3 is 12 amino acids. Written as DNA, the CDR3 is TGCGCCAGCAGCTCGTGGGGGAGGGAGCAGTACTTC. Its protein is CASSSWGREQYF.

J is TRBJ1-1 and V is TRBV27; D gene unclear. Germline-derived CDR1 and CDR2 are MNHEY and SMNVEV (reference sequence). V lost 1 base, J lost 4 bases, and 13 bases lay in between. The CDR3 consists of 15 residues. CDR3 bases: TGTGCCAGCAGTTTATTTGGTGGGTTCGCCACTGAAGCTTTCTTT. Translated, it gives CASSLFGGFATEAFF.

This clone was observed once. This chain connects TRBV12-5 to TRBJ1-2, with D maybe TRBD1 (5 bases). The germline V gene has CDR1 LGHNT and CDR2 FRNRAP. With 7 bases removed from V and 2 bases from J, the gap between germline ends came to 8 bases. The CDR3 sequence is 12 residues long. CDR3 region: CASAAGNYGYTF. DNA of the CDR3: TGTGCTAGTGCTGCAGGGAACTATGGCTACACCTTC.

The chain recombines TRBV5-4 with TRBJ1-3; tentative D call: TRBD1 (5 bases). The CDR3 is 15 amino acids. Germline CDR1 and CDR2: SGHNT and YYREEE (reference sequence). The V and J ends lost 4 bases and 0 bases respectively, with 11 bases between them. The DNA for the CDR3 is TGTGCCAGCAGCCCCGGGACCTACTCTGGAAACACCATATATTTT. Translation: CASSPGTYSGNTIYF.

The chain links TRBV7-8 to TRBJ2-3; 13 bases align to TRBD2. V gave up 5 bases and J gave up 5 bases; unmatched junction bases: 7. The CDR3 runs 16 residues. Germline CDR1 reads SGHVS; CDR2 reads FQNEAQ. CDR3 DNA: TGTGCCAGCAGCGTGAGACTAGCGGGGGGAGGAGATACGCAGTATTTT. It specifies CASSVRLAGGGDTQYF. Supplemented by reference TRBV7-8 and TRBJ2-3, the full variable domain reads GAGVSQSPRYKVAKRGQDVALRCDPISGHVSLFWYQQALGQGPEFLTYFQNEAQLDKSGLPSDRFFAERPEGSVSTLKIQRTQQEDSAVYLCASSVRLAGGGDTQYFGPGTRLTVL.

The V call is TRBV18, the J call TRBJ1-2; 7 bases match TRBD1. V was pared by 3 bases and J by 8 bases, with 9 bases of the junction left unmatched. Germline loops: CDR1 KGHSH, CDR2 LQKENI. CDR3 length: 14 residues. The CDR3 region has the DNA TGTGCCAGCTCACCTTTAGACAGGGAGGGCGGCTACACCTTC. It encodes CASSPLDREGGYTF.

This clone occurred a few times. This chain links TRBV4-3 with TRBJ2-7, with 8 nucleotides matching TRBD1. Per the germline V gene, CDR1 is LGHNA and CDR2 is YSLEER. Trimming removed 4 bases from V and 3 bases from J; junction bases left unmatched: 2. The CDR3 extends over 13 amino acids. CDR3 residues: CASSRDRNYEQYF. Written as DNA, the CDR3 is TGCGCCAGCAGCCGGGACAGGAACTACGAGCAGTACTTC.

DNA for the CDR3: TGTGCCAGCAGTCCGGCTCCCCAGGGGGGTGGAACTGAAGCTTTCTTT. It translates to CASSPAPQGGGTEAFF. This chain joins TRBV27 and TRBJ1-1; 7 nucleotides match TRBD1. J lost 5 bases, V lost 5 bases, and 14 bases had no gene match. This CDR3 contains 16 residues. In germline, CDR1 is MNHEY, CDR2 SMNVEV (reference sequence).

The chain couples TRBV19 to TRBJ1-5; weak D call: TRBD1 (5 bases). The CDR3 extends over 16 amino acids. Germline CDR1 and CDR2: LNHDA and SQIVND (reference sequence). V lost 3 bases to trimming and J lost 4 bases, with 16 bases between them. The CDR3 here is CASSIGAGLKNQPQHF. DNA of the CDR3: TGTGCCAGTAGTATTGGGGCGGGACTCAAGAATCAGCCCCAGCATTTT.

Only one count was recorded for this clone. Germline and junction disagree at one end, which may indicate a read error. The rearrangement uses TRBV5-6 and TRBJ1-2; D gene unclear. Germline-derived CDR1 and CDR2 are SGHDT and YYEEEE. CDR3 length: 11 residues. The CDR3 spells CASSLSRLIAF. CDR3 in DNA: TGTGCCAGCAGCTTGTCCAGGCTCATCGCCTTC.

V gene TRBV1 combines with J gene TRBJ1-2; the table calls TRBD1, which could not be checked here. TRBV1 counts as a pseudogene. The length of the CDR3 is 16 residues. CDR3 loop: CTSSQDFTGLDYGYTF. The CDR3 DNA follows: TGCACCAGCAGCCAAGATTTCACAGGGCTGGACTATGGCTACACCTTC.